The present entry profiles one T cell receptor beta chain with its context. Antigen specificity is unknown. Prepared libraries of TCR beta cDNA carried unique molecular identifiers. There were roughly 0.95 to 11 million T cells, and 480,000 or so cDNA molecules came from them. TCRdb processed the PCR reads anew with MiXCR; each CDR3 protein has one entry. The table lists hundreds of thousands of distinct CDR3 sequences, 30% of them singletons, with approximately 0.55% in the top ten. This entry is derived from a study of post-analysis software for immune sequencing data. Study background: Disease trajectories encompassed relapsing-remitting, secondary progressive and progressive-relapsing multiple sclerosis.

General observations from the study: A few TRBV segments, TRBV5-6, TRBV5-1 and TRBV20-1 among them, were found more frequent in patients than controls. F measure grouped same-batch samples tightly together.

Germline V gene lookup returns CDR1 SGHTA and CDR2 FQGNSA. The CDR3 sequence is 14 residues long. The ends lost 5 bases at V and 9 bases at J; junction bases unmatched: 7. The chain links TRBV7-2 to TRBJ2-1; 10 bases are a match to TRBD2. This TCR came from a girl aged 10 to 17 with multiple sclerosis. Sequences were obtained from blood. The CDR3 DNA reads TGTGCCAGCAGCCCGACTAGGACTAGCGGTGAGCAGTTCTTC. Translating gives CASSPTRTSGEQFF. Together with reference TRBV7-2 and TRBJ2-1, the CDR3 gives the full variable domain: GAGVSQSPSNKVTEKGKDVELRCDPISGHTALYWYRQSLGQGLEFLIYFQGNSAPDKSGLPSDRFSAERTGGSVSTLTIQRTQQEDSAVYLCASSPTRTSGEQFFGPGTRLTVL.